The next 20 T cell receptor beta chains were all read from a single sample in a study of blood T cell repertoires in COVID-19 (dated by TCRdb to about 2020). Library preparation used the immunoSEQ multiplex PCR assay. Held by TCRdb, this immuneACCESS table contains in-frame sequences only and omits some clones. Under half of the omission traces to an unresolved V gene where checked; the cause of the rest is unknown. The sample profile shows fewer than 100,000 clones; approximately 78% of them were found once. Roughly a quarter of the sample belongs to the ten largest clones. Material for sequencing was peripheral blood. These receptors were obtained from a human donor in a cohort sampled during active COVID-19.

The genes are TRBV6-2 or TRBV6-3 and TRBJ1-1; 8 bases agree with TRBD1. V lost 5 bases and J lost 1; bases outside the gene matches: 9. The CDR3 has 16 amino acids. Looked up from germline, CDR1 is MNHEY and CDR2 is SVGEGT. The CDR3 reads CASSTYYRGKNTEAFF. Written as DNA, the CDR3 is TGTGCCAGCAGTACTTACTACAGGGGGAAGAACACTGAAGCTTTCTTT.

This sequence joins TRBV3-1 (or the pseudogene TRBV3-2) and TRBJ2-6, with D tentatively TRBD2 (6 bases). Germline CDR1 reads LGHDT; CDR2 reads YNNKEL (reference sequence). Deletions cut 0 bases from V and 2 bases from J, with 8 bases between. The CDR3 covers 16 residues. The CDR3 sequence is CASSQDPGAGANVLTF. For the CDR3, the DNA is TGTGCCAGCAGCCAAGATCCGGGGGCTGGGGCCAACGTCCTGACTTTC.

This rearrangement joins TRBV3-1 (or the pseudogene TRBV3-2) to TRBJ1-1; 7 nucleotides agree with TRBD1. The V gene end was trimmed by 4 bases and the J gene end by 7 bases; junction bases not matched to a gene: 9. Germline V gene sequence: CDR1 LGHDT, CDR2 YNNKEL (reference sequence). The CDR3 extends over 14 amino acids. CDR3 bases: TGTGCCAGCAGCCTTTCACAGGGGCGGGATGAAGCTTTCTTT. Its protein product is CASSLSQGRDEAFF.

The V and J genes are TRBV30 and TRBJ1-4, with TRBD1 matching over 9 bases. The CDR3 is 14 amino acids. J lost 8 bases, V lost 1 base, and 5 bases had no gene match. Per germline, CDR1 GTSNPN and CDR2 SVGIG (reference sequence). The CDR3 bases are TGTGCCTGGAGTGGGGACAGGGCAGGGGAAAAACTGTTTTTT. Its protein is CAWSGDRAGEKLFF.

The chain employs TRBV9 and TRBJ2-3, with D possibly matching TRBD2 (6 bases). In germline, CDR1 is SGDLS, CDR2 YYNGEE. Trimming left V 0 bases short and J 6 bases short, with 8 bases between. CDR3 length: 13 amino acids. CDR3 sequence (DNA): TGTGCCAGCAGCGTAGCTGGGGGGGATACGCAGTATTTT. Translation: CASSVAGGDTQYF.

This clone was counted between two and nine times. The gene calls are TRBV5-6 and TRBJ1-1; D remains unclear. The CDR3 loop spans 15 amino acids. Germline lookup yields CDR1 SGHDT and CDR2 YYEEEE. Trimming pared 3 bases from V and 3 bases from J, leaving 15 bases between. This CDR3 reads CASSSVPRWDTEAFF. The CDR3 nucleotides read TGTGCCAGCAGCTCCGTCCCCAGGTGGGACACTGAAGCTTTCTTT.

The chain carries TRBV12-3 or TRBV12-4 and TRBJ2-7; a weak D match, TRBD1 (5 bases). V dropped 3 bases and J dropped 3 bases, with 6 bases sitting between them. CDR3 length equals 12 residues. The CDR3 protein is CASSFQGYEQYF. The CDR3 bases are TGTGCCAGCAGTTTTCAGGGCTACGAGCAGTACTTC.

The V and J genes are TRBV5-1 and TRBJ2-5; D may be TRBD1 (5 bases). V dropped 0 bases and J dropped 3 bases, with 6 bases sitting between them. This CDR3 contains 13 residues. Per germline, CDR1 SGHRS and CDR2 YFSETQ. CDR3 in amino acids: CASSLGREETQYF. The DNA for the CDR3 is TGCGCCAGCAGCTTGGGCAGGGAAGAGACCCAGTACTTC.

The chain employs TRBV5-1 and TRBJ2-7, with 7 bases fitting TRBD1. CDR3 size: 14 residues. CDR1 is SGHRS, CDR2 YFSETQ, per germline. J gave up 3 bases and V 2 bases, and 5 bases lay outside the gene matches. The CDR3 spells CASSFDRANYEQYF. The CDR3 region has the DNA TGCGCCAGCAGCTTCGACAGGGCGAACTACGAGCAGTACTTC.

This clone appeared a few times. This chain connects TRBV3-1 (or the pseudogene TRBV3-2) to TRBJ2-1; 10 bases are shared with TRBD2. CDR3 length equals 16 residues. Germline values: CDR1 LGHDT, CDR2 YNNKEL (reference sequence). The V and J ends lost 0 bases and 1 base, in that order; junction bases with no gene match: 0. CDR3 sequence reads: CASSQDSGGSYNEQFF. The CDR3 DNA is TGTGCCAGCAGCCAAGATAGCGGGGGGTCCTACAATGAGCAGTTCTTC.

The chain's CDR3 is CASSWTGGTGELFF. CDR3 DNA sequence: TGTGCCAGCAGCTGGACAGGGGGGACCGGGGAGCTGTTTTTT. The genes are TRBV7-9 and TRBJ2-2, with 10 bases fitting TRBD1. The CDR3 totals 14 residues. Germline CDR1 is SEHNR and CDR2 is FQNEAQ (reference sequence). Losses at the gene ends were 4 bases for V and 5 bases for J; bases not matched to a gene: 1.

The chain has TRBV19 and TRBJ2-1; D unresolved. V dropped 3 bases and J dropped 9 bases, with 12 bases sitting between them. Germline V gene sequence: CDR1 LNHDA, CDR2 SQIVND (reference sequence). The CDR3 consists of 13 residues. This chain's CDR3 is CASSIARVGEQFF. CDR3 sequence (DNA): TGTGCCAGTAGTATTGCACGGGTAGGTGAGCAGTTCTTC.

V usage is TRBV11-2 and J usage is TRBJ1-1, with 11 bases matching TRBD1. The junction had 7 bases not matched to a gene; V was cut back by 5 bases and J by 8 bases. The CDR3 has 14 amino acids. The germline gives CDR1 SGHAT, CDR2 FQNNGV. CDR3 amino acids: CASSQGDRGEEAFF. The CDR3 DNA sequence: TGTGCCAGCAGCCAAGGGGACAGGGGGGAGGAAGCTTTCTTT. The full variable domain, with the rest looked up from reference TRBV11-2 and TRBJ1-1, is EAGVAQSPRYKIIEKRQSVAFWCNPISGHATLYWYQQILGQGPKLLIQFQNNGVVDDSQLPKDRFSAERLKGVDSTLKIQPAKLEDSAVYLCASSQGDRGEEAFFGQGTRLTVV.

The chain combines TRBV5-1 with TRBJ1-5; perhaps TRBD1 as D (5 bases). V was cut by 4 bases and J by 4 bases, with 12 bases left in between. The germline gives CDR1 SGHRS, CDR2 YFSETQ. The CDR3 has 14 residues. The CDR3 DNA reads TGCGCCAGCAGCAGGGACGGGGGGAATCAGCCCCAGCATTTT. This codes for CASSRDGGNQPQHF.

J is TRBJ2-1 and V is TRBV4-2, with a tentative D call TRBD2 (5 bases). In germline, CDR1 is LGHNA, CDR2 YNFKEQ. The CDR3 has 14 residues. V shed 1 base and J shed 6 bases, with 10 bases lying between them. The CDR3 DNA reads TGTGCCAGCAGCCAAGTTGGCCGGGGCAATGAGCAGTTCTTC. Its protein product is CASSQVGRGNEQFF.

The chain joins TRBV13 to TRBJ2-4, with D possibly matching TRBD1 (5 bases). The length of the CDR3 is 14 residues. Germline-derived CDR1 and CDR2 are PRHDT and FYEKMQ (reference sequence). V dropped 1 base and J dropped 8 bases, with 12 bases sitting between them. CDR3 nucleotide sequence: TGTGCCAGCAGCTTAGAGGGGTCGGGTGACATTCAGTACTTC. Its protein is CASSLEGSGDIQYF.

The chain employs TRBV24-1 and TRBJ2-3; 7 bases are a match to TRBD1. With 4 bases clipped from V and 6 bases from J, the junction kept 3 bases outside the gene matches. Germline V gene sequence: CDR1 KGHDR, CDR2 SFDVKD. The CDR3 runs 13 residues. The CDR3 region is CATSEGGRDTQYF. The DNA for the CDR3 is TGTGCCACCAGTGAAGGGGGCAGGGATACGCAGTATTTT.

The chain has TRBV18 and TRBJ1-1; possible D gene TRBD1, 5 bases. CDR3 length: 11 amino acids. With 4 bases removed from V and 8 bases from J, the gap between germline ends came to 8 bases. Germline-derived CDR1 and CDR2 are KGHSH and LQKENI. CDR3 DNA sequence: TGTGCCAGCTCACGGAGGGGAGAAGCTTTCTTT. Its protein product is CASSRRGEAFF.

This clone came up once. The chain is built from TRBV9 and TRBJ1-2, with 7 bases identical to TRBD1. The germline V gene has CDR1 SGDLS and CDR2 YYNGEE. V lost 3 bases, J lost 7 bases, and 0 bases stayed unmatched. The CDR3 extends over 11 amino acids. The chain's CDR3 is CASSGTGGYTF. The CDR3 region has the DNA TGTGCCAGCAGCGGGACAGGTGGCTACACCTTC.

The rearrangement links TRBV5-4 to TRBJ2-3; D remains unclear. This CDR3 contains 14 residues. Germline V gene data show CDR1 as SGHNT and CDR2 as YYREEE (reference sequence). Trimming took off 0 bases at V and 3 bases at J, with 8 bases between the two ends. The CDR3: CASSLETVTDTQYF. In DNA form, the CDR3 reads TGTGCCAGCAGCTTGGAAACGGTTACAGATACGCAGTATTTT.